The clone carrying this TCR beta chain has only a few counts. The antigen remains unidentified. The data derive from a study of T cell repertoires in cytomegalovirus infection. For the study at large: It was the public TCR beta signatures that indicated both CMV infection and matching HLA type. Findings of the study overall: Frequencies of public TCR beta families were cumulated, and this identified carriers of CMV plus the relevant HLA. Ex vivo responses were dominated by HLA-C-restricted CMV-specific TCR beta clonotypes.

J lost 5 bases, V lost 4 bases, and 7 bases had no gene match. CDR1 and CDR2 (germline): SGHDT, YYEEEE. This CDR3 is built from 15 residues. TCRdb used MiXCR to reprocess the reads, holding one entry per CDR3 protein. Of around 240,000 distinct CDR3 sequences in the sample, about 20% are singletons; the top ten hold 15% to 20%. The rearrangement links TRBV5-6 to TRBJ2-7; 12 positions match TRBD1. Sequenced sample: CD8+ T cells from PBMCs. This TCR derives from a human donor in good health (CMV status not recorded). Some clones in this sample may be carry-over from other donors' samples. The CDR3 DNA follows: TGTGCCAGCAGCCAAACCGGGACAGGGGGCCACGAGCAGTACTTC. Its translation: CASSQTGTGGHEQYF.